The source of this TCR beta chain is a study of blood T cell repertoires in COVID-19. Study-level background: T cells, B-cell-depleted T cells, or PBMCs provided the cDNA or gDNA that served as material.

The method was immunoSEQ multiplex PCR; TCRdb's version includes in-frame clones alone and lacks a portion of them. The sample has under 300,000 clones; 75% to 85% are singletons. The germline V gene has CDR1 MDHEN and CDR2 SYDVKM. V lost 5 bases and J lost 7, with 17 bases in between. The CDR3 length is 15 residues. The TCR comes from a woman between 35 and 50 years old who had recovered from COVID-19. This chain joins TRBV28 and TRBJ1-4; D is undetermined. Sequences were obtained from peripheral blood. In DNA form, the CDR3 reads TGTGCCAGCAGTCCAGGTCTAGCAGGACTTGAAAAACTGTTTTTT. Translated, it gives CASSPGLAGLEKLFF. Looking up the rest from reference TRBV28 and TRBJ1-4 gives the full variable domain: DVKVTQSSRYLVKRTGEKVFLECVQDMDHENMFWYRQDPGLGLRLIYFSYDVKMKEKGDIPEGYSVSREKKERFSLILESASTNQTSMYLCASSPGLAGLEKLFFGSGTQLSVL.